This entry lists 30 T cell receptor beta chains sequenced from one sample in a study of neoadjuvant nivolumab and ipilimumab in lung cancer. The table came from immunoSEQ multiplex PCR; TCRdb's copy has only in-frame clones and leaves some out. The sample carries a few thousand clones, about 80% recorded once. The sample consisted of peripheral blood, taken after neoadjuvant nivolumab, alone or with ipilimumab, at or shortly before surgery. The receptor set was obtained from an adult with non-small cell lung cancer.

This chain uses TRBV14 with TRBJ1-1, with D maybe TRBD1 (5 bases). The germline CDR1 and CDR2 sequences are SGHDN and FVKESK. This CDR3 has 14 amino acids. V was cut by 3 bases and J by 3 bases, with 11 bases left in between. In nucleotides, the CDR3 is TGTGCCAGCAGCCAGTCAGGGTTGTACACTGAAGCTTTCTTT. Its translation: CASSQSGLYTEAFF.

The chain couples TRBV5-1 to TRBJ1-1; D might be TRBD1 (5 bases). The V gene lost 1 base and the J gene lost 10 bases, with 17 bases spanning the gap. The germline V gene encodes CDR1 SGHRS and CDR2 YFSETQ. This CDR3 is built from 14 residues. This CDR3 reads CASSLSLLGERAFF. CDR3 coding DNA: TGCGCCAGCAGCTTGTCTTTGTTGGGGGAACGAGCTTTCTTT.

V gene TRBV5-1 combines with J gene TRBJ1-2, with 7 bases fitting TRBD1. The germline V gene has CDR1 SGHRS and CDR2 YFSETQ. Trimming removed 4 bases from V and 8 bases from J; junction bases left unmatched: 11. This CDR3 spans 14 amino acids. Written as DNA, the CDR3 is TGCGCCAGCAGCCTGGGGGCAGGGGGGTTCGGCTACACCTTC. Its translation is CASSLGAGGFGYTF.

This clone showed up just once. The V gene is TRBV2, the J gene TRBJ2-7; TRBD1 matches at 9 bases. CDR3 length: 15 amino acids. Germline V gives CDR1 SNHLY, CDR2 FYNNEI. Losses at the gene ends were 2 bases for V and 2 bases for J; bases not matched to a gene: 4. Written as DNA, the CDR3 is TGTGCCAGCAGTGAATCAACAGGGGGCCCCTACGAGCAGTACTTC. This gives the protein CASSESTGGPYEQYF.

Points on this clone: One junction end disagrees with the germline gene, perhaps due to a read error. This chain links TRBV11-2 with TRBJ2-4, with D possibly called TRBD1 or TRBD2 (5 bases each). The CDR3 consists of 12 residues. Per the germline V gene, CDR1 is SGHAT and CDR2 is FQNNGV. CDR3 protein: CASSPTGAPRFF. The CDR3 DNA reads as TGTGCCAGCAGCCCCACCGGGGCCCCCAGGTTCTTC. Complete variable domain (other parts from reference TRBV11-2 and TRBJ2-4): EAGVAQSPRYKIIEKRQSVAFWCNPISGHATLYWYQQILGQGPKLLIQFQNNGVVDDSQLPKDRFSAERLKGVDSTLKIQPAKLEDSAVYLCASSPTGAPRFFGAGTRLSVL.

This chain joins TRBV18 and TRBJ2-3, with 12 bases aligning to TRBD1. CDR1 is KGHSH and CDR2 is LQKENI in the germline V gene. This CDR3 has 14 amino acids. V lost 9 bases, J lost 6 bases, and 7 bases stayed unmatched. For the CDR3, the DNA is TGTGCCAGTCTCCGGGACAGGGGGCTTGATACGCAGTATTTT. Protein product: CASLRDRGLDTQYF.

DNA of the CDR3: TGTGCCAGCTCACCAGAGAATACCTACGAGCAGTACTTC. Its protein is CASSPENTYEQYF. The chain is built from TRBV18 and TRBJ2-7; D unresolved. Germline-derived CDR1 and CDR2 are KGHSH and LQKENI. The V end was cut by 2 bases, the J end by 2 bases, with 7 bases between. The CDR3 is 13 residues long.

The CDR3 spells CASSLTLNTEAFF. The DNA for the CDR3 is TGTGCCAGCAGCTTAACCTTGAACACTGAAGCTTTCTTT. This rearrangement joins TRBV7-8 to TRBJ1-1; D call uncertain. Germline CDR1 is SGHVS and CDR2 is FQNEAQ. V dropped 2 bases and J dropped 0 bases, with 4 bases sitting between them. This CDR3 contains 13 residues.

The chain uses TRBV5-1 and TRBJ2-7; TRBD1 matches at 7 bases. Unmatched junction bases numbered 6, after V lost 3 bases and J lost 3 bases. The length of the CDR3 is 14 residues. CDR1 and CDR2 from the germline V gene are SGHRS and YFSETQ. The DNA of the CDR3 is TGCGCCAGCAGCTGGACAGGTACCAACTACGAGCAGTACTTC. It is translated as CASSWTGTNYEQYF. Drawing the rest from reference TRBV5-1 and TRBJ2-7, the complete variable domain is KAGVTQTPRYLIKTRGQQVTLSCSPISGHRSVSWYQQTPGQGLQFLFEYFSETQRNKGNFPGRFSGRQFSNSRSEMNVSTLELGDSALYLCASSWTGTNYEQYFGPGTRLTVT.

This chain uses TRBV2 with TRBJ1-2, with TRBD1 matching over 10 bases. CDR1 SNHLY and CDR2 FYNNEI come from the germline V gene. V gave up 5 bases and J gave up 8 bases; unmatched junction bases: 8. CDR3 length: 14 amino acids. The CDR3 loop reads CASSSVGQGDGYTF. The CDR3 bases are TGTGCCAGCAGTTCGGTAGGACAGGGGGACGGCTACACCTTC.

The V call is TRBV5-1, the J call TRBJ2-5, with TRBD1 matching 7 bases. V shed 0 bases, J shed 5 bases, and the junction held 10 bases outside the gene matches. Looked up from germline, CDR1 is SGHRS and CDR2 is YFSETQ. The CDR3 runs to 16 residues. The CDR3 region has the DNA TGCGCCAGCAGCTTGGGTGTATTGAGGGGGCTTGAGACCCAGTACTTC. Protein sequence: CASSLGVLRGLETQYF.

This clone was counted once. This sequence joins TRBV19 and TRBJ2-5; D possibly corresponds to TRBD1 (5 bases). Germline V gene lookup returns CDR1 LNHDA and CDR2 SQIVND (reference sequence). This CDR3 contains 13 residues. The V and J ends lost 8 bases and 5 bases respectively, with 15 bases between them. DNA for the CDR3: TGTGCCAGTGGACAAGGGGTTCTGGAGACCCAGTACTTC. It is translated as CASGQGVLETQYF.

V usage is TRBV2 and J usage is TRBJ1-2; no definite D call. Germline CDR1 and CDR2: SNHLY and FYNNEI. The V gene lost 7 bases and the J gene lost 7 bases, with 16 bases spanning the gap. The CDR3 extends over 13 amino acids. The CDR3 nucleotides read TGTGCCAGCATTGCAGGCCTTGGTTTTGGCTACACCTTC. Amino acids: CASIAGLGFGYTF.

The chain combines TRBV7-9 with TRBJ1-5; a possible D gene is TRBD1 (5 bases). CDR3 length: 15 amino acids. Germline values: CDR1 SEHNR, CDR2 FQNEAQ (reference sequence). V was shortened by 3 bases and J by 5 bases, with 14 bases between the two germline ends. DNA of the CDR3: TGTGCCAGCAGCTTGGGATCAGCGGGGGATCAGCCCCAGCATTTT. It translates to CASSLGSAGDQPQHF.

This clone has a single count. The chain couples TRBV5-4 to TRBJ1-2, with D possibly TRBD1 on 5 matching bases. There are 13 residues in the CDR3. The V and J ends lost 2 bases and 7 bases respectively, with 12 bases between them. CDR1 and CDR2 from the germline V gene are SGHNT and YYREEE (reference sequence). CDR3 sequence: CASSFSNQGGYTF. The DNA for the CDR3 is TGTGCCAGCAGCTTTTCCAATCAGGGTGGCTACACCTTC. Supplemented by reference TRBV5-4 and TRBJ1-2, the full variable domain reads ETGVTQSPTHLIKTRGQQVTLRCSSQSGHNTVSWYQQALGQGPQFIFQYYREEENGRGNFPPRFSGLQFPNYSSELNVNALELDDSALYLCASSFSNQGGYTFGSGTRLTVV.

This clone was seen a handful of times. The V gene is TRBV10-2, the J gene TRBJ2-7; 11 bases fit TRBD2. This CDR3 has 14 amino acids. J lost 6 bases, V lost 7 bases, and 8 bases had no gene match. CDR1 and CDR2 from the germline V gene are WSHSY and SAAADI. CDR3 nucleotides: TGCGCCAGCAAACAAACTAGCGGGAGTGGCGAGCAGTACTTC. Translated, it gives CASKQTSGSGEQYF.

The rearrangement joins TRBV4-2 to TRBJ2-1, with a tentative D call TRBD1 (6 bases). V was clipped by 1 base and J by 0 bases, with 10 bases between them. Per germline, CDR1 LGHNA and CDR2 YNFKEQ. CDR3 size: 16 residues. In DNA, the CDR3 is TGTGCCAGCAGCCAAGGCGTAGGGGGCTCCTACAATGAGCAGTTCTTC. It encodes CASSQGVGGSYNEQFF.

The chain joins TRBV6-5 to TRBJ1-1, with TRBD1 identical over 9 bases. With V trimmed by 6 bases and J by 4 bases, 3 bases remained unmatched. Per the germline V gene, CDR1 is MNHEY and CDR2 is SVGAGI. This CDR3 comprises 13 residues. The CDR3 DNA reads as TGTGCCAGCAGAAAGACAGGGGGCACTGAAGCTTTCTTT. Translating it yields CASRKTGGTEAFF.

This clone has only one observation. The gene calls are TRBV5-1 and TRBJ2-7; D remains unclear. The germline V gene encodes CDR1 SGHRS and CDR2 YFSETQ. V shed 4 bases and J shed 5 bases, with 10 bases lying between them. The CDR3 length is 12 residues. DNA of the CDR3: TGCGCCAGCAGCGGCTCAGGCAACGAGCAGTACTTC. It specifies CASSGSGNEQYF.

The chain combines TRBV19 with TRBJ1-3; 7 bases are shared with TRBD1. The CDR3 loop spans 15 amino acids. Germline CDR1 LNHDA, CDR2 SQIVND (reference sequence). V shed 7 bases and J 0 bases; nucleotides not matched to a gene: 6. The CDR3 loop is CASIGTAGSGNTIYF. CDR3 nucleotide sequence: TGTGCCAGTATAGGGACAGCGGGCTCTGGAAACACCATATATTTT.

V is TRBV29-1 and J is TRBJ2-7; tentative D call: TRBD2 (5 bases). CDR3 size: 11 residues. The germline V and J ends were trimmed by 4 bases and 3 bases, with 7 bases remaining between them. Germline CDR1 is SQVTM and CDR2 is ANQGSEA. The CDR3 region is CSVGENYEQYF. Here the CDR3 DNA reads TGCAGCGTTGGGGAGAACTACGAGCAGTACTTC.

The chain combines TRBV4-1 with TRBJ2-3; the match to TRBD2 covers 13 bases. Germline lookup yields CDR1 MGHRA and CDR2 YSYEKL. V shed 4 bases and J 2 bases; nucleotides not matched to a gene: 6. The CDR3 consists of 17 residues. CDR3 amino acids: CASSRTGTSGITDTQYF. The CDR3 DNA is TGCGCCAGCAGCCGCACCGGGACTAGCGGGATCACAGATACGCAGTATTTT.

This chain joins TRBV4-1 and TRBJ2-7; 7 bases align to TRBD2. V lost 3 bases and J lost 7; bases outside the gene matches: 6. The CDR3 contains 13 residues. Germline CDR1 reads MGHRA; CDR2 reads YSYEKL. CDR3 in DNA: TGCGCCAGCAGCCATTCGGGGGGTGGGGAGCAGTACTTC. Translation gives CASSHSGGGEQYF.

In its sample, this clone is large. The V gene is TRBV2, the J gene TRBJ1-5, with D perhaps TRBD1 (5 bases). There are 14 residues in the CDR3. Trimming cost V 4 bases and J 3 bases, with 10 bases left between them. Germline CDR1 is SNHLY and CDR2 is FYNNEI. In DNA, the CDR3 is TGTGCCAGCAGTGGACCGACAGACAATCAGCCCCAGCATTTT. It specifies CASSGPTDNQPQHF.

The gene calls are TRBV14 and TRBJ1-6; D is perhaps TRBD1 (5 bases). The ends were cut back, 0 bases at V and 0 bases at J, with 9 bases in the middle. CDR1 and CDR2 (germline): SGHDN, FVKESK. This CDR3 has 17 residues. As DNA, the CDR3 is TGTGCCAGCAGCCAAGAGGAGGGGATCTCCTATAATTCACCCCTCCACTTT. It translates to CASSQEEGISYNSPLHF.

This clone has only one observation. Here the CDR3 DNA reads TGTGCCAGCTCACCAGAACAGGGTAATCCTGAAGCTTTCTTT. Protein product: CASSPEQGNPEAFF. The chain employs TRBV18 and TRBJ1-1; TRBD1 might be the D (6 bases). CDR1 KGHSH and CDR2 LQKENI come from the germline V gene. CDR3 length equals 14 residues. The ends were cut back, 2 bases at V and 6 bases at J, with 13 bases in the middle.

The J gene is TRBJ1-4, the V gene TRBV6-6, with TRBD1 matching over 7 bases. This CDR3 region has 15 residues. V dropped 4 bases and J dropped 7; count of bases not matched to a gene: 9. Germline CDR1 MNHNY, CDR2 SVGAGI (reference sequence). As DNA, the CDR3 is TGTGCCAGCAGTTCCGAGACAGGGCAGGGTGAAAAACTGTTTTTT. Translating gives CASSSETGQGEKLFF.

The V and J genes are TRBV9 and TRBJ1-6; TRBD1 matches 12 bases. Losses at the gene ends were 4 bases for V and 5 bases for J; bases not matched to a gene: 16. CDR3 size: 20 residues. Germline V gives CDR1 SGDLS, CDR2 YYNGEE. The CDR3 DNA reads TGTGCCAGCAGCAGAGGACCGGGACAGGGGGCCTTGGGTAATAATTCACCCCTCCACTTT. It yields the protein CASSRGPGQGALGNNSPLHF.

The genes are TRBV11-3 and TRBJ2-1; TRBD1 matches at 7 bases. J was trimmed by 8 bases and V by 5 bases; bases with no gene match: 9. The germline CDR1 and CDR2 sequences are SGHNT and YENEEA. The length of the CDR3 is 14 residues. The CDR3 is CASSPGQRVHEQFF. DNA of the CDR3: TGTGCCAGCAGCCCGGGACAGCGTGTCCATGAGCAGTTCTTC.

The rearrangement joins TRBV9 to TRBJ2-2; 7 nucleotides line up with TRBD1. The V and J ends lost 6 bases and 6 bases, in that order; junction bases with no gene match: 11. CDR1 and CDR2 from the germline V gene are SGDLS and YYNGEE. The CDR3 length is 15 residues. The CDR3 DNA follows: TGTGCCAGCACCCCCGTGGGGACAGTATCCGGGGAGCTGTTTTTT. This codes for CASTPVGTVSGELFF.